The 9 T cell receptor beta chains below come from one sample, sequenced in a study of read filtering for tumor transcriptome and immune sequencing. From approximately 400 ng of RNA, a library with molecular barcoded alpha/delta and beta/gamma adaptors was made. TCRdb re-called the reads with MiXCR, one entry per CDR3 protein. The sample yields tens of thousands of distinct CDR3 sequences, about a fifth seen once. The specimen was a population of CD138-negative cells sorted from bone marrow. The receptor source for this set is a donor at least 40 years old with multiple myeloma.

This clonotype was counted between two and nine times. A much larger clone differs by one base, so this may be a read error. The chain combines TRBV9 with TRBJ2-3; no reliable D call. The DNA matches TRBJ1-5 better at its end, which makes the J call doubtful. Germline CDR1 reads SGDLS; CDR2 reads YYNGEE. This CDR3 has 15 amino acids. The DNA for the CDR3 is TGTGCCAGCAGCGTTAGCGGGAGGTTTGAGGATACGCAGCATTTT. Its translation is CASSVSGRFEDTQHF.

This chain links TRBV11-3 with TRBJ1-1, with 7 bases identical to TRBD1. Trimming removed 3 bases from V and 4 bases from J; junction bases left unmatched: 5. CDR3 length: 14 amino acids. CDR1 is SGHNT, CDR2 YENEEA, per germline. CDR3 protein: CASSFQTGSTEAFF. The CDR3 coding sequence is TGTGCCAGCAGCTTCCAGACAGGGAGCACTGAAGCTTTCTTT.

With regard to this clonotype: Just one base apart from a much larger clone, this may be a read error. V is TRBV11-3 and J is TRBJ2-1; D is possibly TRBD2 (5 bases). The CDR3 extends over 16 amino acids. The germline V gene has CDR1 SGHNT and CDR2 YENEEA. Trimming took off 3 bases at V and 8 bases at J, with 20 bases between the two ends. The CDR3 sequence: CASSFEAEGPRDEQFF. The CDR3 DNA reads TGTGCCAGCAGCTTTGAAGCGGAAGGGCCTAGAGATGAGCAGTTCTTC.

This chain joins TRBV7-9 and TRBJ2-3; 8 bases match TRBD1. This CDR3 has 14 residues. Germline loops: CDR1 SEHNR, CDR2 FQNEAQ (reference sequence). Trimming cost V 3 bases and J 4 bases; bases outside gene matches: 3. The CDR3 DNA sequence: TGTGCCAGCAGCTTGGACAGGGTGGCAGATACGCAGTATTTT. It codes for CASSLDRVADTQYF.

At least ten counts were recorded for this clonotype. This sequence joins TRBV5-1 and TRBJ2-5, with 8 bases fitting TRBD1. Germline lookup yields CDR1 SGHRS and CDR2 YFSETQ. J was trimmed by 5 bases and V by 2 bases; bases with no gene match: 5. CDR3 size: 14 residues. CDR3 region: CASSFMQGAETQYF. CDR3 in DNA: TGCGCCAGCAGCTTCATGCAGGGGGCGGAGACCCAGTACTTC.

This clonotype was detected ten times or more. This sequence joins TRBV30 and TRBJ2-1; D remains unclear. Germline loops: CDR1 GTSNPN, CDR2 SVGIG (reference sequence). V was trimmed by 2 bases and J by 6 bases, leaving 11 bases between them. The CDR3 is 13 amino acids. This CDR3 reads CAWSKQTTNEQFF. For the CDR3, the DNA is TGTGCCTGGAGTAAGCAAACTACCAATGAGCAGTTCTTC.

This clonotype was picked up many times. The chain carries TRBV28 and TRBJ2-5; TRBD1 agrees at 9 bases. The J segment lost 5 bases and the V segment lost 4 bases, leaving 11 bases of the junction unmatched. The CDR3 loop spans 16 amino acids. Germline CDR1 is MDHEN and CDR2 is SYDVKM. The CDR3 DNA is TGTGCCAGCAGTTACCGGGGGACAGGGAGAAGGGAGACCCAGTACTTC. It specifies CASSYRGTGRRETQYF.

This clonotype was detected ten times or more. The gene calls are TRBV4-1 and TRBJ2-5, with 7 bases aligning to TRBD2. V lost 0 bases, J lost 2 bases, and 9 bases stayed unmatched. Germline lookup yields CDR1 MGHRA and CDR2 YSYEKL. The CDR3 has 17 amino acids. CDR3 in amino acids: CASSQDPPSGTQETQYF. CDR3 DNA: TGCGCCAGCAGCCAAGATCCCCCTAGCGGAACACAAGAGACCCAGTACTTC.

This clonotype has at least ten counts. V usage is TRBV6-2 or TRBV6-3 and J usage is TRBJ2-3; D unclear. The CDR3 is made up of 15 amino acids. Trimming shortened V by 4 bases and J by 4 bases, and 15 bases separated the two germline ends. Germline V gene sequence: CDR1 MNHEY, CDR2 SVGEGT. The DNA of the CDR3 is TGTGCCAGCAGTTCAAGCGCGAACACGGCAGATACGCAGTATTTT. This sequence encodes CASSSSANTADTQYF.